These T cell receptor beta chains were read from a single sample in a study of CD4+ T cells in melanoma. The table came from immunoSEQ multiplex PCR; TCRdb's copy has only in-frame clones and leaves some out. The sample records tens of thousands of clones, approximately 70% being singletons. Sequencing was carried out using tumor tissue. These receptors were collected from a human donor with melanoma. CDR3s include the opening cysteine and the closing phenylalanine or tryptophan. A D gene is named only where the DNA matches it firmly. Where a row states a size, it is once, few, many or the class of an expanded clone; other rows omit it.

-,-,15,TRBJ1-2,TRBV5-1,TGCGCCAGCAGCTTACTAGGGGGACTCAACTATGGCTACACCTTC,CASSLLGGLNYGYTF
-,once,12,TRBJ2-7,TRBV10-3,TGTGCCATCAGTGAGTGGAAGGGCGAGCAGTACTTC,CAISEWKGEQYF
-,-,20,TRBJ1-1,TRBV1,TGCACCAGCAGCCAGGATCCGGGAATACCCCGGGACAGGGTGAACACTGAAGCTTTCTTT,CTSSQDPGIPRDRVNTEAFF
-,-,21,TRBJ1-4,TRBV4-3,TGCGCCAGCAGCCAAGAGAGAACAGGATCCGCTCCCCGAGTCGAGGCTGAAAAACTGTTTTTT,CASSQERTGSAPRVEAEKLFF
-,-,13,TRBJ2-2,TRBV29-1,TGCAGCGTTGATCGGCAGGATGGCGGGGAGCTGTTTTTT,CSVDRQDGGELFF
-,few,13,TRBJ2-2,TRBV9,TGTGCCAGCAGCCCCCGACACACCGGGGAGCTGTTTTTT,CASSPRHTGELFF
TRBD1,-,17,TRBJ1-6,TRBV28,TGTGCCAGCAGCTTAGACACAGGGGCGGCGGGGAATTCACCCCTCCACTTT,CASSLDTGAAGNSPLHF
TRBD2,few,14,TRBJ2-5,TRBV28,TGTGCCAGCAGCACTTCGGGGGGGCAAGAGACCCAGTACTTC,CASSTSGGQETQYF
TRBD1,-,20,TRBJ1-2,TRBV15,TGTGCCACCAGCAGAGATAGGGGCCCGGACAGGGCCCTAAATAACTATGGCTACACCTTC,CATSRDRGPDRALNNYGYTF
-,-,13,TRBJ1-2,TRBV6-4,TGTGCCAGCAGTGAAGGGGGGCACTATGGCTACACCTTC,CASSEGGHYGYTF
TRBD2,-,14,TRBJ2-3,TRBV29-1,TGCAGCGTTGCCGGGGGACTAGCCACAGATACGCAGTATTTT,CSVAGGLATDTQYF
-,-,15,TRBJ1-3,TRBV9,TGTGCCAGCAGCGGCCGCGCCGGCTCTGGAAACACCATATATTTT,CASSGRAGSGNTIYF
-,-,15,TRBJ2-5,TRBV15,TGTGCCACCAGCAGAGGGGCAGGTTGGGTAGAGACCCAGTACTTC,CATSRGAGWVETQYF
-,-,14,TRBJ2-6,TRBV5-4,TGTGCCACCAGGGGAATCTCTGGGGCCAACGTCCTGACTTTC,CATRGISGANVLTF
-,-,14,TRBJ2-7,TRBV5-1,TGCGCCAGCAGCTTGGCCAGGGGCACCTACGAGCAGTACTTC,CASSLARGTYEQYF
TRBD1,-,18,TRBJ2-5,TRBV19,TGTGCCAGTAATAGAGGGCCGGGACAGGGAATTTTGCAAGAGACCCAGTACTTC,CASNRGPGQGILQETQYF
TRBD1,-,13,TRBJ1-6,TRBV6-1,TGTGCCAGCAGGAACAGGGGTTATTCACCCCTCCACTTT,CASRNRGYSPLHF
-,-,14,TRBJ1-2,TRBV4-3,TGCGCCAGCAGCCACCCGGCGGCTAACTATGGCTACACCTTC,CASSHPAANYGYTF
-,few,17,TRBJ1-1,TRBV9,TGTGCCAGCAGCGTAGCTAGGCAGGGAGGGCCGAACACTGAAGCTTTCTTT,CASSVARQGGPNTEAFF
TRBD2,-,15,TRBJ2-7,TRBV7-9,TGTGCCAGCAGCTCTGCCCGGGGGGACTCCTACGAGCAGTACTTC,CASSSARGDSYEQYF
-,-,12,TRBJ2-7,TRBV5-6,TGTGCCAGCAGCTTGGGGCCCTCCGAGCAGTACTTC,CASSLGPSEQYF
-,-,13,TRBJ1-1,TRBV23-1,TGCGCCAGCAGTCAAAAGGGGTGGACTGAAGCTTTCTTT,CASSQKGWTEAFF
-,-,17,TRBJ1-1,TRBV2,TGTGCCAGCAGTGAATCGGCAGCCCAGATTATGAACACTGAAGCTTTCTTT,CASSESAAQIMNTEAFF
-,-,15,TRBJ2-2,TRBV4-2,TGTGCCAGCAGCCCCAGCGGCCGTGGGACCGGGGAGCTGTTTTTT,CASSPSGRGTGELFF
-,many,14,TRBJ2-7,TRBV12-5,TGTGCTAGTGGTTTGGCGGAGGTTGTCTACGAGCAGTACTTC,CASGLAEVVYEQYF
TRBD2,-,12,TRBJ2-7,TRBV7-9,TGTGCCAGCAGCTGGGGGGGGAGCGAGCAGTACTTC,CASSWGGSEQYF
-,medium-sized,14,TRBJ1-1,TRBV19,TGTGCCAGTAGTATAGGCCCGGCGTTCGAAGAAGCTTTCTTT,CASSIGPAFEEAFF
TRBD1,once,14,TRBJ2-7,TRBV18,TGTGCCAGCTCACCCGGGACAGCCACCTACGAGCAGTACTTC,CASSPGTATYEQYF
-,-,13,TRBJ2-7,TRBV28,TGTGCCAGCAGTTTGGTGGGGCAATACGAGCAGTACTTC,CASSLVGQYEQYF
-,-,17,TRBJ1-1,TRBV18,TGTGCCAGCTCACGACAAACTTGGGGCCGCATGAACACTGAAGCTTTCTTT,CASSRQTWGRMNTEAFF
-,-,15,TRBJ2-5,TRBV7-8,TGTGCCAGCAGCCGCGGACGGGCGTTCGGGGAGACCCAGTACTTC,CASSRGRAFGETQYF
TRBD1,-,18,TRBJ1-2,TRBV4-1,TGCGCCAGCAGCCTGGGAAATCTTCCGGGACAGGATACGAATGGCTACACCTTC,CASSLGNLPGQDTNGYTF
-,-,14,TRBJ1-2,TRBV18,TGTGCCAGCTCACCTGGAGGGCGGAACTATGGCTACACCTTC,CASSPGGRNYGYTF
-,once,14,TRBJ2-1,TRBV7-9,TGTGCCAGCAGCTTAGTTTCCTGGGGTAATGAGCAGTTCTTC,CASSLVSWGNEQFF
-,-,15,TRBJ2-3,TRBV5-1,TGCGCCAGCAGCTTGGAGTTCAGAGAGGCAGATACGCAGTATTTT,CASSLEFREADTQYF
TRBD1,-,14,TRBJ1-2,TRBV6-5,TGTGCCAGCAGATCCACAGGGGACCTGTCTGCCTACACCTTC,CASRSTGDLSAYTF
TRBD1,-,16,TRBJ1-2,TRBV7-9,TGTGCCAGCAGCCACGCCCCGACAGGGGGCCGCTATGGCTACACCTTC,CASSHAPTGGRYGYTF
-,-,13,TRBJ1-5,TRBV28,TGTGCCAGCAGTTTGGCTGGGACTCAGCCCCAGCATTTT,CASSLAGTQPQHF
-,-,14,TRBJ2-7,TRBV7-9,TGTGCCAGCAGCTTAGAGGGCGGCTACTACGAGCAGTGCTTC,CASSLEGGYYEQCF
TRBD1,-,15,TRBJ1-1,TRBV4-2,TGTGCCAGCAGCCAATCTGACAGGGCCGGGACTGAAGCTTTCTTT,CASSQSDRAGTEAFF
TRBD2,-,18,TRBJ2-3,TRBV4-2,TGTGCCAGCAGCCACCCACAGCAACTAGCGGGGGCGACAGATACGCAGTATTTT,CASSHPQQLAGATDTQYF